This T cell receptor beta chain was observed in a study of blood T cells in healthy people across ages. The study, taken as a whole, reports: The recorded TCR beta diversity per million T cells decreased in a roughly linear manner with age.

Primers used in a second PCR of about 6 to 11 cycles were a sample-barcoded 5' primer and a J-beta primer mix. TCRdb reprocessed the 5' RACE reads via MiXCR and lists one record per CDR3 protein. The sample lists 750,000 to 850,000 distinct CDR3 sequences, roughly 25% occurring once. As regards this clonotype: Its antigen remains unknown.

This CDR3 region has 15 residues. V was trimmed by 2 bases and J by 2 bases, leaving 12 bases between them. The same data also went into a second study, on T cells of mothers and their children. That paper notes: Sample barcodes and 2-4 random nucleotides were added by the M1S primer of the second PCR. Related mother-child pairs shared slightly more overlap than unrelated pairs, but the difference was non-significant.

Source material: blood. The V gene is TRBV12-3 or TRBV12-4, the J gene TRBJ2-5, with D possibly being TRBD1 (6 bases). This TCR was recovered from a boy aged 5-17 years in good health. The CDR3 DNA is TGTGCCAGCAGTTTAAGGCCACAGGGACAAGAGACCCAGTACTTC. It codes for CASSLRPQGQETQYF.